This is a list of T cell receptor beta chains from one sample in a study of PD-1 blockade in classical Hodgkin lymphoma. Produced via immunoSEQ multiplex PCR; TCRdb's table is partial and in-frame only. The sample has 10,000 to 15,000 clones; approximately 79% are singletons. The sample here was CD8+ T cells from blood, taken at baseline. The receptors come from a human donor with classical Hodgkin lymphoma. The CDR3 runs from the conserved cysteine through the conserved F or W. A D gene is named only where the DNA matches it firmly. Some rows mark clone size as missing; the rest say once, few, many or name a class of expanded clone.

>TRBJ1-1|few|-|TRBV27
CASSGLGGAAVAAAFF
TGTGCCAGCAGTGGGTTGGGGGGCGCGGCTGTCGCTGCAGCTTTCTTT
>TRBJ2-3|once|-|TRBV19
CASSTPGASTDTQYF
TGTGCCAGTAGTACCCCGGGGGCCAGCACAGATACGCAGTATTTT
>TRBJ2-1|-|-|TRBV7-6
CASSPDRRNEQFF
TGTGCCAGCAGCCCCGACAGGCGCAATGAGCAGTTCTTC
>TRBJ1-2|-|TRBD1|TRBV28
CASSFLPGTGVYGYTF
TGTGCCAGCAGTTTTCTTCCAGGGACAGGAGTCTATGGCTACACCTTC
>TRBJ2-2|-|-|TRBV28
CASSLEPGELFF
TGTGCCAGCAGTTTGGAGCCCGGGGAGCTGTTTTTT
>TRBJ1-2|few|-|TRBV18
CASSPPKGSGYTF
TGTGCCAGCTCACCACCGAAAGGCTCTGGCTACACCTTC
>TRBJ2-3|-|TRBD2|TRBV27
CASSLLAGDYTDTQYF
TGTGCCAGCAGTTTACTAGCGGGGGATTATACAGATACGCAGTATTTT
>TRBJ1-6|-|-|TRBV5-1
CASSPEQGRYSPLHF
TGCGCCAGCAGCCCCGAACAGGGTCGGTACTCACCCCTCCACTTT
>TRBJ1-6|-|-|TRBV6-5
CASSYSLGGPPLHF
TGTGCCAGCAGTTACAGTCTGGGGGGTCCACCCCTCCACTTT
>TRBJ2-1|-|-|TRBV7-3
CASSTSGGQVEQFF
TGTGCCAGCAGCACTAGTGGGGGGCAGGTTGAGCAGTTCTTC
>TRBJ1-6|few|-|TRBV27
CATSASDSSPLHF
TGTGCCACCTCTGCTAGCGACAGCTCACCCCTCCACTTT
>TRBJ2-3|-|-|TRBV7-8
CASSHWTDLPGTDTQYF
TGTGCCAGCAGCCACTGGACGGACCTCCCGGGAACAGATACGCAGTATTTT
>TRBJ1-5|-|-|TRBV5-5
CASSLELDQPQHF
TGTGCCAGCAGCTTGGAACTAGATCAGCCCCAGCATTTT
>TRBJ1-3|-|-|TRBV30
CAWKSGTSSSGNTIYF
TGTGCCTGGAAATCCGGGACATCTAGCTCTGGAAACACCATATATTTT
>TRBJ2-2|-|TRBD1|TRBV19
CASSTRDRVSRGTGELFF
TGTGCCAGTAGTACACGGGACAGGGTTTCTCGAGGGACCGGGGAGCTGTTTTTT
>TRBJ1-6|-|-|TRBV6-5
CASSYSQDPPLHF
TGTGCCAGCAGTTACTCTCAGGACCCACCCCTCCACTTT
>TRBJ2-5|-|-|TRBV11-2
CASTPASWTQYF
TGTGCCAGCACCCCCGCGAGTTGGACCCAGTACTTC
>TRBJ1-1|-|TRBD1|TRBV9
CASSETGYGTEAFF
TGTGCCAGCAGCGAGACAGGGTACGGGACTGAAGCTTTCTTT
>TRBJ2-7|-|TRBD1|TRBV5-5
CAGSQGAAYEQYF
TGTGCCGGATCACAGGGGGCGGCTTACGAGCAGTACTTC
>TRBJ2-3|few|-|TRBV30
CAWIDFFDTQYF
TGTGCCTGGATTGATTTTTTCGATACGCAGTATTTT
>TRBJ2-3|-|TRBD2|TRBV9
CASSVSGAPLTQYF
TGTGCCAGCAGCGTTAGCGGGGCCCCTCTCACGCAGTATTTT
>TRBJ2-7|-|TRBD2|TRBV27
CASSPGGFYEQYF
TGTGCCAGCAGCCCCGGGGGGTTCTACGAGCAGTACTTC
>TRBJ2-1|-|-|TRBV27
CASSLLAGAGYNEQFF
TGTGCCAGCAGTTTACTGGCGGGGGCCGGCTACAATGAGCAGTTCTTC
>TRBJ1-2|few|-|TRBV28
CASSLAGSAYYGYTF
TGTGCCAGCAGTTTGGCGGGGTCAGCTTACTATGGCTACACCTTC
>TRBJ2-3|-|-|TRBV18
CASSPNRGTDTQYF
TGTGCCAGCTCACCCAACAGGGGCACAGATACGCAGTATTTT
>TRBJ2-1|-|-|TRBV6-5
CASRDRGAYNEQFF
TGTGCCAGCAGGGACCGGGGAGCCTACAATGAGCAGTTCTTC
>TRBJ2-5|-|TRBD1|TRBV10-3
CAIRPGQQETQYF
TGTGCCATCAGGCCGGGACAGCAAGAGACCCAGTACTTC
>TRBJ2-7|-|-|TRBV5-5
CASSLSGSYPYEQYF
TGTGCCAGCAGCTTGTCGGGGTCTTATCCCTACGAGCAGTACTTC